This T cell receptor (beta chain) was identified in a study of blood T cells in healthy people across ages. Study as a whole: About one barcoded beta molecule per two T cells was the capture yield of template switching. Findings of the study overall: Long-lived donors had more naive CD4+ cells and higher diversity than aged donors.

This clonotype showed up just a few times. Antigen specificity is unknown. V was pared by 3 bases and J by 13 bases, with 12 bases between. Germline loops: CDR1 SNHLY, CDR2 FYNNEI. CDR3 length equals 11 residues. It was with a sample-barcoded 5' primer and a J-beta primer mix that a second PCR of roughly 6 to 12 cycles was run. Through a template-switch adaptor with 12 random nucleotides, each cDNA molecule received a tag. Via MiXCR, TCRdb re-called the 5' RACE reads, giving one row per CDR3 protein. The sample has a few hundred thousand distinct CDR3 sequences, more than 45% seen once. The sample consisted of blood. J is TRBJ2-5 and V is TRBV2; the D is unclear. This clonotype was obtained from a man aged 55 to 69 in good health. The CDR3 loop reads CASSDTVTMYF. The CDR3 DNA reads TGTGCCAGCAGTGATACGGTCACCATGTACTTC.